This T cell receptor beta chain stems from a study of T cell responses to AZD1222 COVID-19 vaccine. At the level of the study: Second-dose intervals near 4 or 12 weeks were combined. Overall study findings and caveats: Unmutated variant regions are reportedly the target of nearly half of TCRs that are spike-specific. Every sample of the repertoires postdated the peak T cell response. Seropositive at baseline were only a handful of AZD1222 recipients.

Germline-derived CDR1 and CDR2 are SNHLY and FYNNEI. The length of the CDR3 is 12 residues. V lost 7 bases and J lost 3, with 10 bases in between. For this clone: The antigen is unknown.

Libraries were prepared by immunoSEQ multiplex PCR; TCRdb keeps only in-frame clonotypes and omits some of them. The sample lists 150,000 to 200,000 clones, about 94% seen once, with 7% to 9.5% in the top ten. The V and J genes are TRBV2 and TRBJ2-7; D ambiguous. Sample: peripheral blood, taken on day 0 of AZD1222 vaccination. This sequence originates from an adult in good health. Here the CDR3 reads CASKQDNYEQYF. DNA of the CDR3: TGTGCCAGCAAACAAGATAACTACGAGCAGTACTTC.